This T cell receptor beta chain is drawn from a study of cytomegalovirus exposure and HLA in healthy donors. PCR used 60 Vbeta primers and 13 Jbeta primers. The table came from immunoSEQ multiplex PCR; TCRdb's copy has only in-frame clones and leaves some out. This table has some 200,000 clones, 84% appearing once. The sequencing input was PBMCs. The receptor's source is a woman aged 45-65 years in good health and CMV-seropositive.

DNA for the CDR3: TGTGCCAGTAGTATCTTGGCGGTTAGCTCCTACGAGCAGTACTTC. It codes for CASSILAVSSYEQYF. The chain carries TRBV19 and TRBJ2-7; D gene uncertain. V was pared by 3 bases and J by 0 bases, with 12 bases between. The CDR3 loop spans 15 amino acids. CDR1 and CDR2 from the germline V gene are LNHDA and SQIVND (reference sequence).